This entry features one T cell receptor beta chain sequence. Its target is unknown. The data are from a study of cytomegalovirus exposure and HLA in healthy donors. General study results and limits: The authors enumerated around 150 TCR beta chains as linked to cytomegalovirus. Rare TCR sequences predominated, though certain public TCRs were found in many donors.

Sequenced by immunoSEQ multiplex PCR; TCRdb stores in-frame clones only, minus some. The sample shows about 82,000 clones, 85% to 95% of them seen only once. The donors belonged to the approximately 120-subject validation cohort, separate from the roughly 700-subject first cohort. In germline, CDR1 is SGHRS, CDR2 YFSETQ. V shed 4 bases and J 9 bases; nucleotides not matched to a gene: 4. The CDR3 is 13 residues long. Sequenced: PBMCs. This chain connects TRBV5-1 to TRBJ2-1; TRBD1 matches 10 bases. This TCR was sampled from a man aged 18 to 30 in good health and CMV-seronegative. The CDR3 loop reads CASSEDRGFEQFF. CDR3 nucleotide sequence: TGCGCCAGCAGCGAGGACAGGGGGTTTGAGCAGTTCTTC.